This passage covers 10 T cell receptor beta chains from one sample sequenced in a study of CD4 T cells in lung cancer. Measured with immunoSEQ multiplex PCR; TCRdb has only the in-frame clones, and not every one. Its listing shows more than 50 clones. For these TCRs, the target antigens are not known. Mutant 27-mer peptides stimulated the PBMCs for approximately 2 weeks before restimulation with peptide-pulsed autologous B cells. The sorted cells were live T cells secreting IFNgamma after restimulation with peptide-pulsed B cells. At about 3 or 10 cells per well, sorted cells grew for about 13 to 21 days. Sequencing was done on a sample of a CD4+ T cell line or clone grown in culture. The receptors were sampled from a human donor with non-small cell lung cancer. Some clones in this sample may be carry-over from other donors' samples.

V and J are TRBV6-5 and TRBJ2-1; D may be TRBD2 (6 bases). The ends were cut back, 0 bases at V and 8 bases at J, with 8 bases in the middle. This CDR3 is 13 amino acids long. Germline V gene sequence: CDR1 MNHEY, CDR2 SVGAGI. CDR3 in amino acids: CASSYSGSDEQFF. Written as DNA, the CDR3 is TGTGCCAGCAGTTACTCCGGGAGCGATGAGCAGTTCTTC.

The chain links TRBV10-2 to TRBJ1-5; the D gene is possibly TRBD1 (6 bases). The V gene lost 7 bases and the J gene lost 7 bases, with 17 bases spanning the gap. CDR1 and CDR2 (germline): WSHSY, SAAADI. The CDR3 sequence is 14 residues long. CDR3 in DNA: TGCGCCAGCACGCGCTGGGGGCCTAAACAGCCCCAGCATTTT. Protein sequence: CASTRWGPKQPQHF.

V is TRBV4-1 and J is TRBJ2-3; the D gene is possibly TRBD2 (5 bases). The CDR3 is 16 residues long. The ends were cut back, 4 bases at V and 8 bases at J, with 22 bases in the middle. Germline assignment: CDR1 MGHRA and CDR2 YSYEKL. DNA of the CDR3: TGCGCCAGCAGCCCTGAATGGGATCCCGTCCGGGGTACGCAGTATTTT. It yields the protein CASSPEWDPVRGTQYF.

The chain is built from TRBV7-2 and TRBJ2-7; no clear D gene. V gave up 5 bases and J gave up 3 bases, with 17 bases separating them. The CDR3 runs to 15 residues. Germline lookup yields CDR1 SGHTA and CDR2 FQGNSA. The DNA for the CDR3 is TGTGCCAGCAGCGAGCACCAGTCTACTGACTACGAGCAGTACTTC. Translated: CASSEHQSTDYEQYF.

V gene TRBV28 combines with J gene TRBJ1-2; the D gene is possibly TRBD1 (5 bases). CDR1 is MDHEN and CDR2 is SYDVKM in the germline V gene. V was trimmed by 5 bases and J by 2 bases, leaving 15 bases between them. The CDR3 length is 15 residues. Here the CDR3 DNA reads TGTGCCAGCAGTCCGGGGACGACTCTCAACTATGGCTACACCTTC. It codes for CASSPGTTLNYGYTF.

The chain is built from TRBV4-1 and TRBJ1-3, with D possibly TRBD1 on 5 matching bases. Trimming shortened V by 4 bases and J by 5 bases, and 15 bases separated the two germline ends. CDR3 length equals 15 residues. CDR1 MGHRA and CDR2 YSYEKL come from the germline V gene. The CDR3: CASSPDRDPRNTIYF. The CDR3 nucleotides are TGCGCCAGCAGCCCAGACCGGGACCCTCGAAACACCATATATTTT.

The chain recombines TRBV4-1 with TRBJ2-4; weak D call: TRBD2 (5 bases). The CDR3 consists of 22 residues. Germline-derived CDR1 and CDR2 are MGHRA and YSYEKL. With 3 bases removed from V and 0 bases from J, the gap between germline ends came to 30 bases. This chain's CDR3 is CASSHKTLDGRFGGVAKNIQYF. CDR3 in DNA: TGCGCCAGCAGCCATAAGACGCTGGACGGCCGATTTGGAGGCGTAGCCAAAAACATTCAGTACTTC.

The rearrangement uses TRBV6-1 and TRBJ2-6; D perhaps matches TRBD1 (6 bases). CDR3 size: 15 residues. In germline, CDR1 is MNHNS, CDR2 SASEGT. V lost 3 bases to trimming and J lost 0 bases, with 6 bases between them. CDR3 coding DNA: TGTGCCAGCAGTGAGGACAGCTCTGGGGCCAACGTCCTGACTTTC. Its protein product is CASSEDSSGANVLTF.

The rearrangement joins TRBV7-8 to TRBJ2-3; no clear D. CDR1 is SGHVS, CDR2 FQNEAQ, per germline. This CDR3 contains 13 residues. The V end lost 0 bases, the J end lost 14 bases, and 15 bases lay between the germline ends. The CDR3 spells CASSLARHSRVYF. The CDR3 bases are TGTGCCAGCAGCTTAGCCCGACATTCCCGTGTGTATTTT.

This chain connects TRBV4-2 to TRBJ2-1; D perhaps matches TRBD2 (7 bases). V shed 4 bases and J shed 5 bases, with 33 bases lying between them. The germline V gene encodes CDR1 LGHNA and CDR2 YNFKEQ. This CDR3 contains 21 residues. DNA of the CDR3: TGTGCCAGCAGCCCGGGCCGGCGGAGGGGGGGCTCGACACTTAATGACAATGAGCAGTTCTTC. Protein sequence: CASSPGRRRGGSTLNDNEQFF.